This is a list of T cell receptor beta chains from one sample in a study of T cells of healthy individuals. MiXCR, applied by TCRdb to the 5' RACE reads, yields one record per CDR3 protein. The profile shows tens of thousands of distinct CDR3 sequences, roughly 14% of them singletons. Receptors were obtained from a human donor in good health. The CDR3 runs from the conserved cysteine through the conserved F or W. D genes are given only for firm matches. A clone size is listed for some rows: how often the clone was seen (once, few, many), or a class if it is expanded.

>.|.|TRBV6-1|TRBJ2-7
CASSEVRDRDEQYF
TGTGCCAGCAGTGAAGTACGGGACCGGGACGAGCAGTACTTC
>.|many|TRBV13|TRBJ2-2
CASSLGTGELFF
TGTGCCAGCAGCTTAGGCACCGGGGAGCTGTTTTTT
>.|.|TRBV6-5|TRBJ2-7
CASRSTGELYF
TGTGCCAGCAGGTCGACAGGAGAACTGTACTTC
>.|few|TRBV4-1|TRBJ1-4
CASSQVSPREEKLFF
TGCGCCAGCAGCCAAGTCTCCCCTAGGGAGGAAAAACTGTTTTTT
>TRBD2|.|TRBV2|TRBJ2-3
CASSSRTSSGDTQYF
TGTGCCAGCAGTTCCCGGACTAGCAGTGGAGATACGCAGTATTTT
>.|.|TRBV7-2|TRBJ2-7
CASSSPVGGHEQYF
TGTGCCAGCAGCTCCCCCGTGGGGGGGCACGAGCAGTACTTC
>.|.|TRBV19|TRBJ2-2
CASSIQPFNTGELFF
TGTGCCAGTAGTATACAACCTTTTAACACCGGGGAGCTGTTTTTT
>TRBD1|.|TRBV19|TRBJ2-2
CASSGRRGQGNTGELFF
TGTGCCAGTAGTGGTCGACGAGGACAGGGGAACACCGGGGAGCTGTTTTTT
>.|many|TRBV7-2|TRBJ1-1
CASSLDWGGADTEAFF
TGTGCCAGCAGCTTAGACTGGGGGGGCGCCGACACTGAAGCTTTCTTT
>TRBD1|.|TRBV18|TRBJ2-7
CASSPQQGAGEQYF
TGTGCCAGCTCACCCCAACAGGGGGCGGGCGAGCAGTACTTC
>TRBD1|many|TRBV20-1|TRBJ2-1
CSAPDFRGNEQFF
TGCAGTGCTCCGGACTTCAGGGGGAATGAGCAGTTCTTC
>.|.|TRBV3-2|TRBJ1-2
CASSQDSPGDGYIF
TGTGCCAGCAGCCAAGATTCCCCCGGGGATGGCTACATCTTC
>.|few|TRBV29-1|TRBJ2-5
CSAETQYF
TGCAGCGCAGAGACCCAGTACTTC
>TRBD2|few|TRBV12-3/TRBV12-4|TRBJ2-7
CASSLSSGILYF
TGTGCCAGCAGTTTGAGTAGCGGGATACTGTACTTC
>.|.|TRBV5-4|TRBJ1-1
CASSFMGFGTEAFF
TGTGCCAGCAGCTTTATGGGGTTCGGTACTGAAGCTTTCTTT
>.|.|TRBV20-1|TRBJ2-1
CSARDRGPNEQFF
TGCAGTGCTAGAGACAGGGGTCCGAATGAGCAGTTCTTC
>.|few|TRBV30|TRBJ1-5
CAWSRGRGSNQPQHF
TGTGCCTGGAGCCGGGGGAGGGGAAGCAATCAGCCCCAGCATTTT
>TRBD2|many|TRBV29-1|TRBJ2-2
CSVARSGVNTGELFF
TGCAGCGTCGCCCGAAGCGGGGTAAACACCGGGGAGCTGTTTTTT
>.|.|TRBV21-1|TRBJ2-7
CASSKIGSGSYEQYF
TGTGCCAGCAGCAAAATCGGGAGCGGTTCCTACGAGCAGTACTTC
>.|.|TRBV19|TRBJ1-4
CASSIVDNEKLFF
TGTGCCAGTAGTATTGTGGATAATGAAAAACTGTTTTTT
>.|.|TRBV9|TRBJ1-1
CASSPLPDTEAFF
TGTGCCAGCAGCCCCCTTCCGGACACTGAAGCTTTCTTT
>.|many|TRBV6-6|TRBJ1-5
CASSHRPPEASNQPQHF
TGTGCCAGCAGCCATCGCCCCCCAGAGGCAAGCAATCAGCCCCAGCATTTT
>.|many|TRBV3-2|TRBJ2-3
CASSLFPVVSTDTQYF
TGTGCCAGCAGCCTTTTCCCGGTCGTCAGCACAGATACGCAGTATTTT
>TRBD2|many|TRBV5-4|TRBJ2-7
CASSLKAGPAYEQYF
TGTGCCAGCAGCTTGAAAGCGGGACCCGCCTACGAGCAGTACTTC
>TRBD1|.|TRBV11-2|TRBJ2-2
CASSWGDRAGELFF
TGTGCCAGCAGCTGGGGAGACAGGGCCGGGGAGCTGTTTTTT
>TRBD2|few|TRBV6-2/TRBV6-3|TRBJ2-7
CASKREVTYEQYF
TGTGCCAGCAAGCGGGAGGTAACCTACGAGCAGTACTTC
>TRBD1|many|TRBV10-3|TRBJ1-6
CAIRKGQGKNSPLHF
TGTGCCATCAGAAAAGGACAGGGGAAGAATTCACCCCTCCACTTT
>.|few|TRBV7-9|TRBJ1-1
CASSLEGNTEAFF
TGTGCCAGCAGCTTAGAGGGGAACACTGAAGCTTTCTTT
>TRBD1|many|TRBV9|TRBJ2-6
CASSVTGAAGANVLTF
TGTGCCAGCAGCGTTACAGGGGCTGCTGGGGCCAACGTCCTGACTTTC
>.|.|TRBV2|TRBJ2-2
CASSPPGELFF
TGTGCCAGCAGTCCGCCCGGGGAGCTGTTTTTT
>TRBD1|.|TRBV12-3/TRBV12-4|TRBJ2-5
CASSLPGGEETQYF
TGTGCCAGCAGTTTGCCAGGGGGCGAGGAGACCCAGTACTTC
>.|few|TRBV7-3|TRBJ2-5
CASSLTGSEETQYF
TGTGCCAGCAGCTTAACGGGGTCGGAGGAGACCCAGTACTTC
>.|few|TRBV7-9|TRBJ2-7
CASSPLGYEQYF
TGTGCCAGCAGCCCGCTCGGGTACGAGCAGTACTTC
>.|many|TRBV20-1|TRBJ2-5
CSAGVKQETQYF
TGCAGTGCCGGGGTAAAACAAGAGACCCAGTACTTC
>.|many|TRBV20-1|TRBJ2-7
CSARSGVSEQYF
TGCAGTGCTAGAAGCGGAGTTTCCGAGCAGTACTTC
>TRBD2|.|TRBV27|TRBJ2-7
CASARLAGGRGEQYF
TGTGCCAGCGCCCGACTAGCGGGAGGCCGGGGGGAGCAGTACTTC
>.|many|TRBV29-1|TRBJ2-2
CSVEERTNTGELFF
TGCAGCGTTGAAGAACGGACGAACACCGGGGAGCTGTTTTTT
>TRBD2|few|TRBV7-8|TRBJ2-3
CASSFAGATDTQYF
TGTGCCAGCAGCTTCGCGGGAGCGACAGATACGCAGTATTTT
>TRBD1|many|TRBV20-1|TRBJ2-7
CSASRTGSEQYF
TGCAGTGCTAGTCGGACAGGGAGCGAGCAGTACTTC
>TRBD2|.|TRBV12-3/TRBV12-4|TRBJ2-5
CASSKGTSGIQETQYF
TGTGCCAGCAGCAAAGGGACTAGCGGGATCCAAGAGACCCAGTACTTC
>.|.|TRBV5-5|TRBJ1-5
CASSRDGGGDQPQHF
TGTGCCAGCAGCCGGGACGGGGGTGGAGATCAGCCCCAGCATTTT
>.|many|TRBV10-1|TRBJ2-7
CASSGGSYEQYF
TGCGCCAGCAGTGGTGGGTCCTACGAGCAGTACTTC
>.|many|TRBV3-1|TRBJ2-2
CASSLGGARTGELFF
TGTGCCAGCAGCCTAGGGGGGGCCAGGACCGGGGAGCTGTTTTTT
>.|few|TRBV6-2/TRBV6-3|TRBJ2-7
CASSYTSPSEQYF
TGTGCCAGCAGTTACACCTCTCCCAGCGAGCAGTACTTC
>.|many|TRBV20-1|TRBJ1-1
CSARDSKNTEAFF
TGCAGTGCTAGGGACTCGAAGAACACTGAAGCTTTCTTT
>.|.|TRBV29-1|TRBJ1-4
CSVTSLGAEEKLFF
TGCAGCGTAACCTCGTTAGGGGCAGAAGAAAAACTGTTTTTT
>.|few|TRBV12-3/TRBV12-4|TRBJ2-7
CASSILSGAMSSYEQYF
TGTGCCAGCAGTATACTTTCCGGGGCCATGAGCTCCTACGAGCAGTACTTC